These T cell receptor beta chains were read from a single sample in a study of shared clonotypes between healthy human individuals. The protocol was immunoSEQ multiplex PCR, while the TCRdb copy is restricted to in-frame clones and leaves out a portion. The table records approximately 320,000 clones, more than 75% of them present only once. Sequencing used memory CD8+ T cells sorted from blood. All receptors come from a man in his late teens or twenties in good health. CDR3s include the opening cysteine and the closing phenylalanine or tryptophan. A D gene is named only where the DNA matches it firmly. Size is stated for part of the rows, as once, few or many counts, or as a class when the clone is expanded.

v_call,cdr3_length,clone_size,d_call,j_call,cdr3_aa,cdr3_nt
TRBV20-1,8,.,.,TRBJ2-7,CSASGQYF,TGCAGTGCTAGCGGGCAGTACTTC
TRBV11-2,13,.,.,TRBJ2-1,CASRYGPHNEQFF,TGTGCCAGCAGATACGGGCCACACAATGAGCAGTTCTTC
TRBV29-1,12,few,.,TRBJ2-7,CSAGEWNYEQYF,TGCAGCGCGGGGGAATGGAACTACGAGCAGTACTTC
TRBV11-2,14,.,TRBD2,TRBJ2-7,CASAGLAEYYEQYF,TGTGCCAGCGCGGGACTAGCGGAATACTACGAGCAGTACTTC
TRBV7-7,13,.,.,TRBJ2-5,CASSLGRVETQYF,TGTGCTAGCAGCTTAGGCAGGGTAGAGACCCAGTACTTC
TRBV29-1,10,few,.,TRBJ1-1,CSVGGQGAFF,TGCAGCGTTGGGGGGCAGGGAGCTTTCTTT
TRBV5-4,13,.,TRBD1,TRBJ2-7,CASSGDSSYEQYF,TGTGCCAGCAGCGGGGACAGCAGCTACGAGCAGTACTTC
TRBV23-1,15,.,.,TRBJ1-5,CASSKSANGNQPQHF,TGCGCCAGCAGTAAATCGGCTAACGGCAATCAGCCCCAGCATTTT
TRBV5-1,18,once,.,TRBJ2-2,CASSLFFDRGADTGELFF,TGCGCCAGCAGCTTGTTTTTCGATAGGGGCGCCGACACCGGGGAGCTGTTTTTT
TRBV4-1,17,.,TRBD1,TRBJ1-3,CASSHLGQGPIGNTIYF,TGCGCCAGCAGCCACCTCGGACAGGGACCAATTGGAAACACCATATATTTT
TRBV2,16,.,TRBD2,TRBJ2-2,CATELLAETNTGELFF,TGTGCCACCGAGCTACTAGCGGAAACCAACACCGGGGAGCTGTTTTTT
TRBV25-1,14,.,.,TRBJ2-3,CASSELMATDTQYF,TGTGCCAGCAGTGAATTAATGGCAACAGATACGCAGTATTTT
TRBV11-2,15,once,.,TRBJ2-7,CASRGKGEVSYEQYF,TGTGCCAGCAGGGGCAAAGGGGAGGTTTCCTACGAGCAGTACTTC
TRBV5-4,14,.,.,TRBJ1-2,CASSTKQGTYGYTF,TGTGCCAGCAGCACCAAACAAGGGACCTATGGCTACACCTTC
TRBV10-1,16,.,.,TRBJ1-2,CASSDRKSRKTYGYTF,TGCGCCAGCAGTGACAGGAAATCGCGAAAGACCTATGGCTACACCTTC
TRBV4-1,13,.,.,TRBJ2-7,CASSQGPGYEQYF,TGCGCCAGCAGCCAGGGACCGGGCTACGAGCAGTACTTC
TRBV4-1,18,.,TRBD2,TRBJ2-5,CASSSSGGALPNQETQYF,TGCGCCAGCAGCTCTAGCGGGGGGGCATTGCCCAACCAAGAGACCCAGTACTTC
TRBV18,13,.,TRBD1,TRBJ1-2,CASSPGQDQGYTF,TGTGCCAGCTCACCCGGACAGGATCAGGGCTACACCTTC
TRBV10-2,12,.,.,TRBJ2-1,CASSGISGEQFF,TGCGCCAGCAGCGGGATTAGCGGTGAGCAGTTCTTC
TRBV10-3,21,.,TRBD2,TRBJ2-4,CAISEQREFGPRGLAKNIQYF,TGTGCCATCAGTGAACAGCGGGAGTTCGGCCCCCGCGGTCTAGCCAAAAACATTCAGTACTTC
TRBV7-9,16,.,TRBD1,TRBJ2-2,CASSSTRDRGDGELFF,TGTGCCAGCAGCTCAACAAGGGACAGGGGGGACGGGGAGCTGTTTTTT
TRBV6-5,14,.,.,TRBJ2-7,CASSSVGETYEQYF,TGTGCCAGCAGTTCCGTTGGAGAGACCTACGAGCAGTACTTC